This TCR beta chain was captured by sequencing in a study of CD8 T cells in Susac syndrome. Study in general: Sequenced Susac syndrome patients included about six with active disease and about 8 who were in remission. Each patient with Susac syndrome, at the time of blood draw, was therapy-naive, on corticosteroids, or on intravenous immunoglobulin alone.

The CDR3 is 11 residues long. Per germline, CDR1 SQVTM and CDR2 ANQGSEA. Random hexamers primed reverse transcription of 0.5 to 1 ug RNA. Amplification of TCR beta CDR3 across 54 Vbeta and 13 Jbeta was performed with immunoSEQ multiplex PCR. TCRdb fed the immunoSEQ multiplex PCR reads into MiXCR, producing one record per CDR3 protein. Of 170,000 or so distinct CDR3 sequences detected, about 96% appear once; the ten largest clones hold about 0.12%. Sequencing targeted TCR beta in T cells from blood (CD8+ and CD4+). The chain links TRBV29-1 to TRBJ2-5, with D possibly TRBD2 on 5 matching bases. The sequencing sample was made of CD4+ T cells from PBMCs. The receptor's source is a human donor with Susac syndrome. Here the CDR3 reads CSYGVGETQYF. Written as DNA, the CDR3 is TGCAGTTACGGGGTGGGTGAGACCCAGTACTTC.